This TCR beta chain was captured in a study of T cell changes during pregnancy in multiple sclerosis. Between the trimmed V and J ends, which lost 3 bases and 1 base, there was a span of 11 bases. CDR3 size: 16 residues. Per the germline V gene, CDR1 is SGHTS and CDR2 is YDEGEE. Data came from immunoSEQ multiplex PCR; TCRdb stores just in-frame clones and leaves some out. The sample lists 60,000 to 75,000 clones, 91% occurring once. The source material was peripheral blood, sampled before pregnancy. This chain joins TRBV5-8 and TRBJ2-6, with TRBD2 as a possible D gene (6 bases). The sequence was collected from a female donor with multiple sclerosis, enrolled in a pregnancy study. Here the CDR3 reads CASSWGVRSGANVLTF. The CDR3 DNA follows: TGTGCCAGCAGCTGGGGGGTGAGGTCTGGGGCCAACGTCCTGACTTTC. The full variable domain, with the rest looked up from reference TRBV5-8 and TRBJ2-6, is EAGVTQSPTHLIKTRGQQATLRCSPISGHTSVYWYQQALGLGLQFLLWYDEGEERNRGNFPPRFSGRQFPNYSSELNVNALELEDSALYLCASSWGVRSGANVLTFGAGSRLTVL.